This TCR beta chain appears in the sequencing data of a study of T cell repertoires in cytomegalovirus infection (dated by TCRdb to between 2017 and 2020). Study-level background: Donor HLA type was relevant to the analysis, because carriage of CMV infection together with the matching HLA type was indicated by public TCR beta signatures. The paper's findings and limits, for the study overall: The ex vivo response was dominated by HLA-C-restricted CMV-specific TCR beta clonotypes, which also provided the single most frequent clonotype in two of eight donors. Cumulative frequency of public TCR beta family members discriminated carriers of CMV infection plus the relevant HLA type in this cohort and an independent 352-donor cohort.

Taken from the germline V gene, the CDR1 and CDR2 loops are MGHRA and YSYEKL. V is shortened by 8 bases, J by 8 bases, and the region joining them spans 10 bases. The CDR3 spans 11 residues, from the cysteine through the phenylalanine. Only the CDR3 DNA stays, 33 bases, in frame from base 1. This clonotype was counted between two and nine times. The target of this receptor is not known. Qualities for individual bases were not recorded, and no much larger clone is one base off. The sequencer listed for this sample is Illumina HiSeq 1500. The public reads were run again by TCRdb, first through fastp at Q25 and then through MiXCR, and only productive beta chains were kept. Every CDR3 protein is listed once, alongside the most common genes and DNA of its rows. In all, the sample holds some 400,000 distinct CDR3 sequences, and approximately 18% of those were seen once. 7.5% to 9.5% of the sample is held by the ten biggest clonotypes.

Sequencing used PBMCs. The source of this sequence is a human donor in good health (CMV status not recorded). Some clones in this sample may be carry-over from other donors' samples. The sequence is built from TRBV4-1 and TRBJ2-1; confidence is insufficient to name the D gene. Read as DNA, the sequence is TGCGCCAGCGGTCCAAGGGATGAGCAGTTCTTC. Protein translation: CASGPRDEQFF.